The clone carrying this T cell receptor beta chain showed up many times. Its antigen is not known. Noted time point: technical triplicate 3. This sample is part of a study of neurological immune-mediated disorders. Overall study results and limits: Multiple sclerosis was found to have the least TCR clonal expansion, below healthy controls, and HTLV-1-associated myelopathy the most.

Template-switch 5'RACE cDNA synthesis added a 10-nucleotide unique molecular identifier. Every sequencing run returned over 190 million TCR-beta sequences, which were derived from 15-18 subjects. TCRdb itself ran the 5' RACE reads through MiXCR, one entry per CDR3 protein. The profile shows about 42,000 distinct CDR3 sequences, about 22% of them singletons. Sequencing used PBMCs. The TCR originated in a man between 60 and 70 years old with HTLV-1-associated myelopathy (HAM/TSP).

The CDR3 nucleotides are TGCAGCGTTCAGGGGCGAACTAATGAAAAACTGTTTTTT. It is translated as CSVQGRTNEKLFF. This chain uses TRBV29-1 with TRBJ1-4, with D tentatively TRBD1 (6 bases). The CDR3 consists of 13 residues. Germline lookup yields CDR1 SQVTM and CDR2 ANQGSEA. V lost 5 bases and J 1 base, leaving 8 bases between the germline ends.